The clone carrying this T cell receptor beta chain was counted between two and nine times. At one of its ends the junction is not consistent with the germline gene, which may arise from a read error. This specimen comes from a study of tumor-infiltrating lymphocytes in primary liver carcinoma. Study information: Sequencing of the samples generated roughly 3.5 to 7.13 million productive TCRbeta reads, with similar yields across tissue types.

From 400 to 500 ng total RNA, TCR beta cDNA was generated with a primer in the constant region. Researchers made the TCR beta libraries by running three nested multiplex PCR rounds with slightly modified ARM-PCR. Both of the initial two PCR rounds ran for roughly 10 cycles and employed TRBV1-TRBV30 forward primers alongside a C-beta reverse primer. TCRdb passed the multiplex PCR reads through MiXCR, listing each CDR3 protein once. The sample includes about 23,000 distinct CDR3 sequences, approximately 77% of them seen just once. From unsorted bulk tissue weighing 20-30 mg, DNA and RNA were co-extracted. Germline CDR1 and CDR2: SGHDT and YYEEEE. CDR3 length: 16 amino acids.

The sequence was obtained from a woman aged 25 to 39 with primary liver carcinoma and hepatitis B virus infection. Sequences were obtained from liver tumor tissue from sampling region 5. Subset here: tumor region T5, tumor centre. The chain employs TRBV5-6 and TRBJ2-1, with unresolved D. The CDR3 is CANSLDDRIAYNEQFF. The CDR3 coding sequence is TGTGCCAACAGCTTGGACGATAGAATTGCCTACAATGAGCAGTTCTTC.